The 12 T cell receptor beta chains presented below share a single source sample, sequenced in a study of regulatory T cells in long-lasting Graves disease. This sample's time point: persistent/refractory GD, antithyroid drugs over 5 years with positive TRAb. The TCR library was made from RNA that had been extracted from PBMCs in TRIzol. Construction of TCR beta libraries relied on iRepertoire HTBI primers and on Arm-PCR targeting CDR3 regions. Via MiXCR, TCRdb re-called the multiplex PCR reads, giving one row per CDR3 protein. The sample holds a few hundred thousand distinct CDR3 sequences; approximately 25% are singletons and the top ten take around 30%. Sequenced material: peripheral blood mononuclear cells (PBMCs), taken when the disease was refractory, from a patient treated with antithyroid drugs. Receptors were obtained from a woman in her thirties or forties with Graves disease.

The V and J genes are TRBV7-9 and TRBJ2-7, with 13 bases identical to TRBD2. Looked up from germline, CDR1 is SEHNR and CDR2 is FQNEAQ (reference sequence). The J segment lost 6 bases and the V segment lost 2 bases, leaving 4 bases of the junction unmatched. The CDR3 is 15 amino acids. CDR3 DNA: TGTGCCAGCAGCTTACAGGGACTAGCGGGAAGCGAGCAGTACTTC. It encodes CASSLQGLAGSEQYF. The whole variable domain, filled in from reference TRBV7-9 and TRBJ2-7, reads DTGVSQNPRHKITKRGQNVTFRCDPISEHNRLYWYRQTLGQGPEFLTYFQNEAQLEKSRLLSDRFSAERPKGSFSTLEIQRTEQGDSAMYLCASSLQGLAGSEQYFGPGTRLTVT.

In this sample, this clonotype turned up a few times. The chain recombines TRBV5-1 with TRBJ1-2; D not resolved. The germline V gene has CDR1 SGHRS and CDR2 YFSETQ. CDR3 length: 16 residues. V was trimmed by 0 bases and J by 2 bases, leaving 14 bases between them. The DNA for the CDR3 is TGCGCCAGCAGCTTGGGCGGGCTTACGGTGAACTATGGCTACACCTTC. Protein product: CASSLGGLTVNYGYTF.

CDR3 in DNA: TGCGCCAGCAGCTTCACAGGGGGCATCGTAGAGACCCAGTACTTC. Protein product: CASSFTGGIVETQYF. The genes are TRBV5-1 and TRBJ2-5, with 9 bases that match TRBD1. The ends lost 2 bases at V and 4 bases at J; junction bases unmatched: 6. Germline assignment: CDR1 SGHRS and CDR2 YFSETQ. The CDR3 loop spans 15 amino acids.

The chain is built from TRBV5-1 and TRBJ2-7, with 9 bases aligning to TRBD1. Germline CDR1 SGHRS, CDR2 YFSETQ. V lost 0 bases to trimming and J lost 7 bases; unmatched junction nucleotides: 5. The CDR3 is made up of 14 amino acids. The CDR3 DNA is TGCGCCAGCAGCTTGGAGGGACAGGGAATGGAGCAGTACTTC. Amino acids: CASSLEGQGMEQYF.

The table lists this clonotype with many counts. The chain is built from TRBV7-8 and TRBJ1-6, with TRBD1 identical over 11 bases. This CDR3 contains 17 residues. V lost 2 bases, J lost 6 bases, and 6 bases stayed unmatched. Germline V gene sequence: CDR1 SGHVS, CDR2 FQNEAQ. CDR3 residues: CASSLRGQGAINSPLHF. CDR3 in DNA: TGTGCCAGCAGCTTAAGAGGACAGGGGGCAATTAATTCACCCCTCCACTTT.

This clonotype was detected only a few times. J is TRBJ1-5 and V is TRBV20-1; TRBD1 aligns across 11 bases. CDR1 and CDR2 (germline): DFQATT, SNEGSKA (reference sequence). This CDR3 has 15 amino acids. V gave up 4 bases and J gave up 3 bases; unmatched junction bases: 5. For the CDR3, the DNA is TGCAGTGCTACGGGACAGGGGGGTATCAATCAGCCCCAGCATTTT. It translates to CSATGQGGINQPQHF.

This clonotype came up a few times. The CDR3 protein is CASSQGQGHSYEQYF. The CDR3 DNA is TGTGCCAGCAGCCAGGGACAGGGGCATAGCTACGAGCAGTACTTC. The gene calls are TRBV3-1 and TRBJ2-7; 10 bases agree with TRBD1. This CDR3 is 15 amino acids long. V was clipped by 3 bases and J by 3 bases; unmatched bases: 5. Germline V gives CDR1 LGHDT, CDR2 YNNKEL (reference sequence).

This clonotype was counted many times. The CDR3 sequence is CASSPVLVDYEQYF. The CDR3 nucleotides are TGTGCCAGCAGCCCTGTTCTAGTTGACTACGAGCAGTACTTC. J is TRBJ2-7 and V is TRBV11-2; D is uncertain. The V gene lost 5 bases and the J gene lost 3 bases, with 14 bases spanning the gap. CDR1 SGHAT and CDR2 FQNNGV come from the germline V gene. The CDR3 extends over 14 amino acids.

On this clonotype: A read error is the likely source, as a far larger clone sits one nucleotide away. V is TRBV2 and J is TRBJ2-7, with 8 bases matching TRBD2. V trimming: 5 bases; J trimming: 5 bases; junction bases outside the gene matches: 23. The CDR3 covers 19 residues. Germline V gene sequence: CDR1 SNHLY, CDR2 FYNNEI. CDR3 in DNA: TGTGCCAGCAGTTTTGAAAGTCCGGGAGGGCGGCGGAGGTCCCACGAGCAGTACTTC. It yields the protein CASSFESPGGRRRSHEQYF.

The genes are TRBV29-1 and TRBJ2-7; 13 bases are a match to TRBD2. The junction had 9 bases not matched to a gene; V was cut back by 5 bases and J by 5 bases. Germline V gene lookup returns CDR1 SQVTM and CDR2 ANQGSEA. The CDR3 runs to 15 residues. CDR3 nucleotide sequence: TGCAGCGTTCGGGGACTAGCGGGAAAACGAGACGAGCAGTACTTC. This encodes CSVRGLAGKRDEQYF.

The V and J genes are TRBV7-9 and TRBJ2-2; the match to TRBD2 covers 12 bases. Unmatched junction bases numbered 6, after V lost 5 bases and J lost 5 bases. The CDR3 is 16 amino acids. Germline V gene sequence: CDR1 SEHNR, CDR2 FQNEAQ (reference sequence). The CDR3, as DNA: TGTGCCAGCAGCCGACTAGCGGGAGATAAAACCGGGGAGCTGTTTTTT. It yields the protein CASSRLAGDKTGELFF.

This clonotype was seen many times. The chain uses TRBV5-1 and TRBJ2-7, with D perhaps TRBD1 (6 bases). Trimming removed 0 bases from V and 2 bases from J, with 9 bases in between. The length of the CDR3 is 14 residues. CDR1 and CDR2 from the germline V gene are SGHRS and YFSETQ. Here the CDR3 reads CASSLEGHTYEQYF. CDR3 nucleotide sequence: TGCGCCAGCAGCTTGGAGGGACACACCTACGAGCAGTACTTC.